These 20 T cell receptor beta chains came from one sample sequenced in a study of technical replicates of blood from a handful of donors (TCRdb year 2017). Preparation of the library involved the immunoSEQ multiplex PCR assay. Held by TCRdb, this immuneACCESS table contains in-frame sequences only and omits some clones. Under half of the omission traces to an unresolved V gene where checked; the cause of the rest is unknown. The sample table records 60,000 to 80,000 clones; approximately 86% of these occur just once. The ten largest account for just over 5% of the sample. The sequencing input was PBMCs. The receptors shown here come from a human donor in good health. Some clones in this sample may be carry-over from other donors' samples.

This clone was recorded only once. The genes are TRBV7-2 and TRBJ2-2, with D uncertain. Germline-derived CDR1 and CDR2 are SGHTA and FQGNSA. The CDR3 length is 15 residues. Trimming removed 3 bases at V and 1 base at J, with 9 bases between. CDR3 sequence: CASSFYSKNTGELFF. DNA of the CDR3: TGTGCCAGCAGCTTCTACAGTAAGAACACCGGGGAGCTGTTTTTT.

The chain recombines TRBV6-6 with TRBJ2-7; 10 nucleotides line up with TRBD2. Germline trimming cut 2 bases from V and 6 bases from J; bases unmatched to any gene: 7. Germline V CDR1 and CDR2: MNHNY, SVGAGI (reference sequence). This CDR3 contains 15 residues. The CDR3, as DNA: TGTGCCAGCAGTTACCCCCAACTAGCGGGACCCGAGCAGTACTTC. This sequence encodes CASSYPQLAGPEQYF.

This clone was observed a single time. CDR3 bases: TGTGCCAGCAGTTTACGGGGTTCCTACAATGAGCAGTTCTTC. Translating it yields CASSLRGSYNEQFF. The chain carries TRBV27 and TRBJ2-1, with D maybe TRBD2 (5 bases). The V and J ends lost 2 bases and 1 base respectively, with 6 bases between them. CDR3 size: 14 residues. CDR1 is MNHEY and CDR2 is SMNVEV in the germline V gene (reference sequence).

The chain couples TRBV18 to TRBJ2-3, with D maybe TRBD1 (5 bases). Germline V CDR1 and CDR2: KGHSH, LQKENI. Trimming pared 1 base from V and 0 bases from J, leaving 20 bases between. This CDR3 region has 19 residues. CDR3 DNA: TGTGCCAGCTCACCACAAAAAGGGGCCGATTTTCGTAGCACAGATACGCAGTATTTT. Protein product: CASSPQKGADFRSTDTQYF.

J is TRBJ2-2 and V is TRBV19, with D tentatively TRBD2 (6 bases). Per germline, CDR1 LNHDA and CDR2 SQIVND (reference sequence). Trimming took off 10 bases at V and 5 bases at J, with 11 bases between the two ends. The CDR3 runs 12 residues. The CDR3 DNA is TGTGCCACCATGGAGGGGACCGGGGAGCTGTTTTTT. Translated: CATMEGTGELFF.

The chain is built from TRBV5-6 and TRBJ2-1, with a weak D call TRBD1 (6 bases). The V end was cut by 4 bases, the J end by 4 bases, with 9 bases between. Germline V gives CDR1 SGHDT, CDR2 YYEEEE. The CDR3 sequence is 13 residues long. The CDR3 here is CASSRTDYNEQFF. CDR3 DNA: TGTGCCAGCAGCCGGACAGATTACAATGAGCAGTTCTTC.

V is TRBV5-4 and J is TRBJ2-4, with TRBD2 as a possible D gene (5 bases). Per germline, CDR1 SGHNT and CDR2 YYREEE (reference sequence). V lost 3 bases and J 4 bases, leaving 8 bases between the germline ends. The CDR3 covers 13 residues. DNA for the CDR3: TGTGCCAGCAGCTGGACTGGAAAAAACATTCAGTACTTC. This codes for CASSWTGKNIQYF.

In this sample, this clone turned up once. The chain employs TRBV11-2 and TRBJ2-1, with D tentatively TRBD2 (5 bases). This CDR3 contains 14 residues. Trimming removed 4 bases from V and 7 bases from J, with 14 bases in between. The V gene's germline CDR1 is SGHAT and CDR2 FQNNGV. The CDR3 nucleotides read TGTGCCAGCAGCTCCTTCACTAGTGTAAATGAGCAGTTCTTC. Encoded protein: CASSSFTSVNEQFF.

The V gene is TRBV5-8, the J gene TRBJ2-1, with D maybe TRBD2 (5 bases). Germline assignment: CDR1 SGHTS and CDR2 YDEGEE. The V end was cut by 4 bases, the J end by 10 bases, with 15 bases between. This CDR3 is 13 amino acids long. Here the CDR3 reads CASSVGGFKEQFF. The DNA of the CDR3 is TGTGCCAGCAGCGTCGGCGGGTTTAAGGAGCAGTTCTTC.

The chain combines TRBV4-1 with TRBJ2-7, with 7 bases that match TRBD1. V shed 2 bases, J shed 6 bases, and the junction held 7 bases outside the gene matches. This CDR3 spans 14 amino acids. Germline assignment: CDR1 MGHRA and CDR2 YSYEKL. Here the CDR3 DNA reads TGCGCCAGCAGCCAACCAACAGGGGTCAGCGAGCAGTACTTC. Translating gives CASSQPTGVSEQYF.

The chain is built from TRBV19 and TRBJ1-5; D is perhaps TRBD1 (6 bases). CDR1 is LNHDA, CDR2 SQIVND, per germline (reference sequence). Trimming took off 5 bases at V and 3 bases at J, with 14 bases between the two ends. This CDR3 region has 15 residues. CDR3 DNA: TGTGCCAGTAGTGACAGGCCTGTGAACAATCAGCCCCAGCATTTT. Protein: CASSDRPVNNQPQHF.

The genes are TRBV11-2 and TRBJ2-4; no clear D. V shed 3 bases and J shed 5 bases, with 5 bases lying between them. The CDR3 length is 12 residues. Germline CDR1 is SGHAT and CDR2 is FQNNGV. The CDR3 coding sequence is TGTGCCAGCAGCTTCTATGAAAACATTCAGTACTTC. Amino acids: CASSFYENIQYF.

This clone turned up a few times. V gene TRBV5-4 combines with J gene TRBJ1-3; D possibly corresponds to TRBD1 (5 bases). In germline, CDR1 is SGHNT, CDR2 YYREEE (reference sequence). V lost 1 base and J 7 bases, leaving 12 bases between the germline ends. The length of the CDR3 is 14 residues. CDR3 DNA sequence: TGTGCCAGCAGCTTGAGGGGTGGTGGGAACACCATATATTTT. Amino acid sequence: CASSLRGGGNTIYF.

In this sample, this clone turned up once. Here the CDR3 DNA reads TGTGCCAGCAAGTTGACAGGAGACCTCTATGGCTACACCTTC. Its protein is CASKLTGDLYGYTF. This chain links TRBV7-9 with TRBJ1-2; weak D call: TRBD1 (6 bases). V dropped 7 bases and J dropped 4 bases, with 16 bases sitting between them. Germline lookup yields CDR1 SEHNR and CDR2 FQNEAQ (reference sequence). The CDR3 runs 14 residues.

J is TRBJ2-5 and V is TRBV5-1; TRBD2 matches at 13 bases. With V trimmed by 1 base and J by 2 bases, 5 bases remained unmatched. CDR3 length equals 17 residues. CDR1 and CDR2 (germline): SGHRS, YFSETQ. DNA of the CDR3: TGCGCCAGCAGCTTGACTAGCGGGGGGGCGAGGCAAGAGACCCAGTACTTC. Translating gives CASSLTSGGARQETQYF.

The chain combines TRBV6-5 with TRBJ2-5, with 7 bases that match TRBD2. From germline, CDR1 is MNHEY and CDR2 SVGAGI. V trimming: 5 bases; J trimming: 6 bases; junction bases outside the gene matches: 12. The CDR3 totals 15 residues. As DNA, the CDR3 is TGTGCCAGCAGTAACGGGGGGAGGGCCCTCCAGACCCAGTACTTC. It specifies CASSNGGRALQTQYF.

The genes are TRBV7-2 and TRBJ2-1; TRBD1 agrees at 9 bases. The V segment lost 3 bases and the J segment 9 bases; nucleotides outside the gene matches: 6. Germline V lookup: CDR1 SGHTA, CDR2 FQGNSA. The CDR3 has 14 amino acids. CDR3 amino acids: CASSFRGQGLEQFF. Here the CDR3 DNA reads TGTGCCAGCAGCTTTAGGGGACAGGGTCTTGAGCAGTTCTTC.

The chain is built from TRBV5-1 and TRBJ2-5; a weak D match, TRBD2 (6 bases). Germline lookup yields CDR1 SGHRS and CDR2 YFSETQ. The germline V and J ends were trimmed by 4 bases and 4 bases, with 17 bases remaining between them. The CDR3 is 15 amino acids. CDR3 amino acids: CASSRAGPGRETQYF. The CDR3 DNA sequence: TGCGCCAGCAGCCGCGCGGGGCCAGGGCGAGAGACCCAGTACTTC.

This rearrangement joins TRBV4-1 to TRBJ2-7; maybe TRBD2 (5 bases). V gave up 1 base and J gave up 2 bases, with 9 bases separating them. The V gene's germline CDR1 is MGHRA and CDR2 YSYEKL. This CDR3 spans 14 amino acids. The CDR3: CASSQGLIAYEQYF. In DNA form, the CDR3 reads TGCGCCAGCAGCCAAGGACTAATAGCCTACGAGCAGTACTTC.

J is TRBJ1-2 and V is TRBV19; 7 bases match TRBD1. CDR3 length: 16 amino acids. CDR1 is LNHDA and CDR2 is SQIVND in the germline V gene (reference sequence). The J segment lost 4 bases and the V segment lost 10 bases, leaving 18 bases of the junction unmatched. As DNA, the CDR3 is TGTGCCACCGCCCCGATTGACAGGGCCGTTTCCTATGGCTACACCTTC. It codes for CATAPIDRAVSYGYTF.